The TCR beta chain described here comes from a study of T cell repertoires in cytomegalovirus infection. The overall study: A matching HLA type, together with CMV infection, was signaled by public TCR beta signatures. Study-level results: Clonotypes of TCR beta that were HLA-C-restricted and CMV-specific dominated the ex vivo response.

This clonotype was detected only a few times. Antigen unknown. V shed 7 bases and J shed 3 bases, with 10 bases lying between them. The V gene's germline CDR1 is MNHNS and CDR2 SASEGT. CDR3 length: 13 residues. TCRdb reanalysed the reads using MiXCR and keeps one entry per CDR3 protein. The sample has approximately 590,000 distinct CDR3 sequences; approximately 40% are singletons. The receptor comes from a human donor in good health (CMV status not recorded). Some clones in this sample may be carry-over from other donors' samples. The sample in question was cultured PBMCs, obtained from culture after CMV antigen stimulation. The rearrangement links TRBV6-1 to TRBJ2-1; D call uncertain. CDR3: CASNSDLYNEQFF. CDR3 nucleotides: TGTGCCAGCAACAGCGACCTCTACAATGAGCAGTTCTTC.